The 20 T cell receptor beta chains reported below all come from one sample, sequenced in a study of T-cell reconstitution after alpha-beta-depleted transplantation in children. Using unique molecular identifiers, the investigators prepared the TCRbeta library. One entry per CDR3 protein results from TCRdb running MiXCR on the PCR reads. This table holds some 840,000 distinct CDR3 sequences, roughly 16% found once. Sequenced material: PBMCs, mostly from graft donor cells, taken 360 days after TCRalphabeta/CD19-depleted stem cell transplant. These receptors all come from a male patient younger than 18 who had a stem cell transplant for acute lymphoblastic leukemia, so the T cells may come from the graft donor.

This clonotype has only a few counts. The V call is TRBV7-3, the J call TRBJ1-1; D is ambiguous. Germline lookup yields CDR1 SGHTA and CDR2 FQGTGA. There are 16 residues in the CDR3. V lost 0 bases and J 0 bases, leaving 11 bases between the germline ends. CDR3 protein: CASSLTVQTMNTEAFF. In nucleotides, the CDR3 is TGTGCCAGCAGCTTAACGGTTCAGACCATGAACACTGAAGCTTTCTTT.

This clonotype has only a few counts. The chain recombines TRBV15 with TRBJ2-1; 11 bases agree with TRBD2. CDR1 and CDR2 from the germline V gene are LNHNV and YYDKDF (reference sequence). This CDR3 region has 20 residues. V shed 3 bases, J shed 0 bases, and the junction held 13 bases outside the gene matches. CDR3 nucleotides: TGTGCCACCAGCAGCTTAGGGGGGCTAGCGGGAGGAAGCTCCTACAATGAGCAGTTCTTC. Translated: CATSSLGGLAGGSSYNEQFF.

V usage is TRBV4-1 and J usage is TRBJ1-1; D might be TRBD1 (5 bases). This CDR3 is 16 amino acids long. V dropped 1 base and J dropped 4 bases, with 16 bases sitting between them. Looked up from germline, CDR1 is MGHRA and CDR2 is YSYEKL. The CDR3 bases are TGCGCCAGCAGCCAAGGGGTTGGGGAGGGGAGCACTGAAGCTTTCTTT. This encodes CASSQGVGEGSTEAFF.

This clonotype was seen a few times. The chain joins TRBV7-2 to TRBJ2-3; D may match TRBD1 or TRBD2 (6 bases each). V lost 4 bases, J lost 6 bases, and 17 bases lay in between. The germline V gene has CDR1 SGHTA and CDR2 FQGNSA. The CDR3 loop spans 15 amino acids. CDR3 loop: CASSSRRGEVDTQYF. CDR3 coding DNA: TGTGCCAGCAGCTCCCGGAGGGGGGAGGTGGATACGCAGTATTTT.

The chain joins TRBV12-3 or TRBV12-4 to TRBJ2-3; the match to TRBD1 covers 9 bases. The ends lost 5 bases at V and 4 bases at J; junction bases unmatched: 7. The CDR3 has 15 amino acids. This CDR3 is CASSTGTGIPDTQYF. The CDR3 DNA reads TGTGCCAGCAGTACCGGGACAGGGATACCAGATACGCAGTATTTT.

This clonotype was seen a handful of times. The chain joins TRBV10-3 to TRBJ2-5, with D unresolved. This CDR3 comprises 13 residues. V lost 10 bases, J lost 4 bases, and 16 bases lay in between. Germline V gene lookup returns CDR1 ENHRY and CDR2 SYGVKD. The CDR3 sequence is CASRSNPIETQYF. The CDR3 bases are TGTGCCAGCCGATCCAACCCAATAGAGACCCAGTACTTC.

The chain has TRBV6-5 and TRBJ2-1; no definite D call. This CDR3 region has 13 residues. V was shortened by 0 bases and J by 15 bases, with 15 bases between the two germline ends. Germline values: CDR1 MNHEY, CDR2 SVGAGI. The CDR3 DNA follows: TGTGCCAGCAGTTACTCTGGGCGGAGCCGCGGGTTCTTC. It specifies CASSYSGRSRGFF.

Only a few counts were recorded for this clonotype. The chain recombines TRBV4-1 with TRBJ2-3; 12 positions agree with TRBD2. The V gene end was trimmed by 4 bases and the J gene end by 0 bases; junction bases not matched to a gene: 11. Germline V gene data show CDR1 as MGHRA and CDR2 as YSYEKL. This CDR3 spans 19 amino acids. In DNA, the CDR3 is TGCGCCAGCAGCCGACTAGCGGGAGCCCGATTTTTTAGCACAGATACGCAGTATTTT. It translates to CASSRLAGARFFSTDTQYF.

The chain is built from TRBV7-9 and TRBJ2-4, with 10 bases that match TRBD2. Germline CDR1 reads SEHNR; CDR2 reads FQNEAQ (reference sequence). With 5 bases clipped from V and 3 bases from J, the junction kept 4 bases outside the gene matches. The length of the CDR3 is 15 residues. This CDR3 reads CASSPASGSKNIQYF. For the CDR3, the DNA is TGTGCCAGCAGCCCCGCTAGCGGGAGCAAAAACATTCAGTACTTC.

V usage is TRBV9 and J usage is TRBJ2-2; 8 bases are a match to TRBD1. CDR1 is SGDLS, CDR2 YYNGEE, per germline. The CDR3 length is 15 residues. V was pared by 6 bases and J by 1 base, with 5 bases of the junction left unmatched. Written as DNA, the CDR3 is TGTGCCAGCAAAGGAGGGACAGGGAACACCGGGGAGCTGTTTTTT. Translation gives CASKGGTGNTGELFF.

The chain employs TRBV4-1 and TRBJ2-6; D remains ambiguous. There are 17 residues in the CDR3. V lost 0 bases and J 0 bases, leaving 9 bases between the germline ends. Germline V gene lookup returns CDR1 MGHRA and CDR2 YSYEKL. The CDR3 region is CASSQDGRLSGANVLTF. CDR3 nucleotides: TGCGCCAGCAGCCAAGATGGGCGGCTCTCTGGGGCCAACGTCCTGACTTTC.

This clonotype was seen more than once but under ten times. V gene TRBV11-2 combines with J gene TRBJ2-7; 8 bases map to TRBD2. CDR1 SGHAT and CDR2 FQNNGV come from the germline V gene. This CDR3 spans 16 amino acids. Trimming at V came to 1 base and at J to 4 bases, leaving 9 bases not matched to a gene. DNA for the CDR3: TGTGCCAGCAGCTTAGTACCCAGCGGGAGTTTTTACGAGCAGTACTTC. Protein product: CASSLVPSGSFYEQYF.

This clonotype has just a few counts. The gene calls are TRBV20-1 and TRBJ2-7; 8 nucleotides agree with TRBD2. With V trimmed by 4 bases and J by 4 bases, 9 bases remained unmatched. This CDR3 region has 14 residues. Looked up from germline, CDR1 is DFQATT and CDR2 is SNEGSKA (reference sequence). The CDR3 here is CSATRGGIGYEQYF. The DNA for the CDR3 is TGCAGTGCTACCCGGGGGGGTATAGGGTACGAGCAGTACTTC.

There are many counts of this clonotype. This chain connects TRBV7-9 to TRBJ2-5, with D possibly matching TRBD2 (5 bases). Germline loops: CDR1 SEHNR, CDR2 FQNEAQ (reference sequence). There are 14 residues in the CDR3. The ends were cut back, 2 bases at V and 1 base at J, with 8 bases in the middle. For the CDR3, the DNA is TGTGCCAGCAGCTTACGGGGATTCCAAGAGACCCAGTACTTC. Encoded protein: CASSLRGFQETQYF. Variable domain in full (rest from reference TRBV7-9 and TRBJ2-5): DTGVSQNPRHKITKRGQNVTFRCDPISEHNRLYWYRQTLGQGPEFLTYFQNEAQLEKSRLLSDRFSAERPKGSFSTLEIQRTEQGDSAMYLCASSLRGFQETQYFGPGTRLLVL.

This clonotype was observed a few times. This chain joins TRBV28 and TRBJ2-7, with 7 positions matching TRBD1. There are 15 residues in the CDR3. Unmatched junction bases numbered 7, after V lost 2 bases and J lost 3 bases. Per the germline V gene, CDR1 is MDHEN and CDR2 is SYDVKM. The CDR3 region is CASSLPSGTDYEQYF. The CDR3 DNA reads TGTGCCAGCAGTTTACCCTCCGGGACAGACTACGAGCAGTACTTC.

J is TRBJ2-7 and V is TRBV29-1; D perhaps matches TRBD1 (6 bases). This CDR3 is built from 15 residues. Trimming stripped 1 base from V and 0 bases from J, with 13 bases between. CDR1 is SQVTM, CDR2 ANQGSEA, per germline. CDR3 sequence (DNA): TGCAGCGTTGAAGTAACAGGGCTTAGCTCCTACGAGCAGTACTTC. Translation gives CSVEVTGLSSYEQYF.

V usage is TRBV28 and J usage is TRBJ2-7, with D perhaps matching TRBD2 (6 bases). Per the germline V gene, CDR1 is MDHEN and CDR2 is SYDVKM. V was trimmed by 8 bases and J by 4 bases, leaving 9 bases between them. This CDR3 spans 11 amino acids. DNA of the CDR3: TGTGCCAGCCTCGCGGGGTACGAGCAGTACTTC. Translated: CASLAGYEQYF.

A few counts support this clonotype. This chain links TRBV20-1 with TRBJ2-4; D is unresolved. The germline V and J ends were trimmed by 1 base and 0 bases, with 7 bases remaining between them. Germline CDR1 reads DFQATT; CDR2 reads SNEGSKA (reference sequence). CDR3 length: 14 amino acids. The CDR3 nucleotides read TGCAGTGCTAGAGTAGGGCTAGCCAAAAACATTCAGTACTTC. Protein product: CSARVGLAKNIQYF.

This clonotype appeared a few times. The chain carries TRBV5-8 and TRBJ2-1, with TRBD1 matching 12 bases. With V trimmed by 10 bases and J by 1 base, 12 bases remained unmatched. The length of the CDR3 is 17 residues. Germline CDR1 reads SGHTS; CDR2 reads YDEGEE. The DNA of the CDR3 is TGTGCCTCCGCCGGGACAGGGGGCCCCCCGTCCTACAATGAGCAGTTCTTC. Its translation: CASAGTGGPPSYNEQFF.

The CDR3 here is CASSQRSGVLSSYNEQFF. CDR3 nucleotide sequence: TGTGCCAGCAGCCAAAGGTCCGGGGTCCTAAGCTCCTACAATGAGCAGTTCTTC. The chain links TRBV11-2 to TRBJ2-1; TRBD2 is a possible D gene (5 bases). This CDR3 contains 18 residues. Trimming left V 5 bases short and J 0 bases short, with 20 bases between. Looked up from germline, CDR1 is SGHAT and CDR2 is FQNNGV.